This record covers a single T cell receptor (beta chain). This sample also contains other DNA sequences that code for the same CDR3. The source of the sample is a study of PD-1 blockade in mismatch repair-deficient tumors. Assay: immunoSEQ multiplex PCR; the TCRdb copy retains only in-frame clones and omits some. This sample has around 40,000 clones, with over 70% found just once. The CDR3 spans 15 residues. Germline V gene lookup returns CDR1 SGHKS and CDR2 YYEKEE (reference sequence). The ends lost 0 bases at V and 1 base at J; junction bases unmatched: 3. This TCR came from an adult with mismatch repair-deficient cancer. The V and J genes are TRBV5-5 and TRBJ2-7; 8 positions agree with TRBD2. The sample consisted of PBMCs, taken 38 to 40 weeks after starting pembrolizumab. As DNA, the CDR3 is TGTGCCAGCAGCTTGGTCCCGGGAGGGTCCTACGAGCAGTACTTC. Translated: CASSLVPGGSYEQYF.